One and the same sample provided the 3 T cell receptor beta chains below, sequenced in a study of CD8+CD57+ T cells in acquired aplastic anemia. Genomic DNA, the template, was used for profiling of the TCR beta VDJ and CDR3. MiXCR, applied by TCRdb to the reads, yields one record per CDR3 protein. This table holds more than 100,000 distinct CDR3 sequences, around two fifths found once. The sequencing input was sorted CD4+, CD8+, or CD8+CD57+ T cells (not recorded which) from PBMCs. The receptors were sampled from a human donor in good health, serving as a control.

Concerning this clonotype: A much bigger clone sits one base away, suggesting this may be a read error. V and J are TRBV4-2 and TRBJ2-1; TRBD2 matches 10 bases. The CDR3 is made up of 15 amino acids. The V and J ends lost 4 bases and 4 bases, in that order; junction bases with no gene match: 4. In germline, CDR1 is LGHNA, CDR2 YNFKEQ. CDR3 amino acids: CASSLSGRAYNEQFF. The CDR3 DNA follows: TGTGCCAGCAGCCTAAGCGGGAGGGCGTACAATGAGCAGTTCTTC.

This chain uses TRBV9 with TRBJ1-2; 7 bases fit TRBD1. V lost 0 bases, J lost 4 bases, and 3 bases stayed unmatched. The CDR3 is 14 residues long. In germline, CDR1 is SGDLS, CDR2 YYNGEE. Here the CDR3 DNA reads TGTGCCAGCAGCGTAGTAGGGGGCGCCTATGGCTACACCTTC. Translation: CASSVVGGAYGYTF.

Many counts were recorded for this clonotype. CDR3 bases: TGTGCCAGCAGGGCCAACAAGCAGTACTTC. Residues: CASRANKQYF. The rearrangement joins TRBV12-3 or TRBV12-4 to TRBJ2-7; D call uncertain. V was cut by 6 bases and J by 8 bases, with 8 bases left in between. The CDR3 runs to 10 residues.